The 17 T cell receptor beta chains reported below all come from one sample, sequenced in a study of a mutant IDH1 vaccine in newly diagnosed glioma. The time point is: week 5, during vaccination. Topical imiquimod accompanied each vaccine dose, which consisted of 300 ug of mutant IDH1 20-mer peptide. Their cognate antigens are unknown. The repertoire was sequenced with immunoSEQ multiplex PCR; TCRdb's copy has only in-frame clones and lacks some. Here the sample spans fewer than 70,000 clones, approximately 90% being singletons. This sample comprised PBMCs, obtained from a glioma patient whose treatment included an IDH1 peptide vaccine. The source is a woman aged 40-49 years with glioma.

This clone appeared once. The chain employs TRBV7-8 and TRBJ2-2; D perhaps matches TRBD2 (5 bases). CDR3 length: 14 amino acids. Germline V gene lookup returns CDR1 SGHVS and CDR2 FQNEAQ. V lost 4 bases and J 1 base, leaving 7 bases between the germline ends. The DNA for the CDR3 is TGTGCCAGCAGCTGGACTCGGAACACCGGGGAGCTGTTTTTT. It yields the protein CASSWTRNTGELFF.

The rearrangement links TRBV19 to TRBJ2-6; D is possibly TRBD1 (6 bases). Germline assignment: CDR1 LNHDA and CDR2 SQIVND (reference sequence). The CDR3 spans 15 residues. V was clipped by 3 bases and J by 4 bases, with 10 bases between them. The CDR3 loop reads CASSIQGIGANVLTF. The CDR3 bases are TGTGCCAGTAGTATTCAGGGGATAGGGGCCAACGTCCTGACTTTC.

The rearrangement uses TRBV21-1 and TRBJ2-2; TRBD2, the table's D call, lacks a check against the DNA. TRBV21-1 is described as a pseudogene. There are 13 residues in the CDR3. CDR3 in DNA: TGTGCCAGCAGTCACGGGAACACCGGGGAGCTGTTTTTT. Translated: CASSHGNTGELFF.

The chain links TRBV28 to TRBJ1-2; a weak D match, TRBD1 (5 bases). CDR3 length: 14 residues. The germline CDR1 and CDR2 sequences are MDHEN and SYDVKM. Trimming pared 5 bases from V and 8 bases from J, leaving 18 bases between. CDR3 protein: CASSPRGLGEGYTF. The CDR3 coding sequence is TGTGCCAGCAGTCCCCGGGGGTTAGGAGAGGGCTACACCTTC.

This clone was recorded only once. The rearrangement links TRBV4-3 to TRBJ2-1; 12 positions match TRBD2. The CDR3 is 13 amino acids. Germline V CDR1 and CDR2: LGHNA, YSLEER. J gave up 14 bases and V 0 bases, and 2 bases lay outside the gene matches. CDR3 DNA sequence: TGCGCCAGCAGCCAAGATTGGACTAGCGGGGAGTTCTTC. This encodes CASSQDWTSGEFF.

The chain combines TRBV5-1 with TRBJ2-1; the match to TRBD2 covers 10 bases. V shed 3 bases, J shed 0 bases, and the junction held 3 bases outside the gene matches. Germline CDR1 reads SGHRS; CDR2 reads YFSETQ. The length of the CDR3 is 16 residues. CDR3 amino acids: CASSYLAGASYNEQFF. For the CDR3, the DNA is TGCGCCAGCAGCTACCTAGCGGGGGCCTCCTACAATGAGCAGTTCTTC.

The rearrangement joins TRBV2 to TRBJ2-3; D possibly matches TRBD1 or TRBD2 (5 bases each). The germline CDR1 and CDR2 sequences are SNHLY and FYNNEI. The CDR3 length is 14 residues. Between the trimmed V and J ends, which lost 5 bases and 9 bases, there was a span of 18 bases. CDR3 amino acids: CASSPLNSGQTQYF. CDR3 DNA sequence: TGTGCCAGCAGTCCACTTAACTCGGGGCAGACGCAGTATTTT.

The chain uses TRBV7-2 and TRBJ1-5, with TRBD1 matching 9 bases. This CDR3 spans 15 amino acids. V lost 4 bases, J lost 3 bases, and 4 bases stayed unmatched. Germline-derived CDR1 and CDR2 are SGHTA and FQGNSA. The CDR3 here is CASSSGTGYNQPQHF. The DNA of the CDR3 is TGTGCCAGCAGCTCCGGGACAGGGTACAATCAGCCCCAGCATTTT. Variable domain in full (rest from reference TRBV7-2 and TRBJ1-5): GAGVSQSPSNKVTEKGKDVELRCDPISGHTALYWYRQSLGQGLEFLIYFQGNSAPDKSGLPSDRFSAERTGGSVSTLTIQRTQQEDSAVYLCASSSGTGYNQPQHFGDGTRLSIL.

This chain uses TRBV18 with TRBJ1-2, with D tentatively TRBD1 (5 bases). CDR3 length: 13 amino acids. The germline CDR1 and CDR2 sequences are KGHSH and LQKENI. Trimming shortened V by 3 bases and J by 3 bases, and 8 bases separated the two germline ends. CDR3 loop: CASSPLRDYGYTF. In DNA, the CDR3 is TGTGCCAGCTCACCCCTCAGGGACTATGGCTACACCTTC.

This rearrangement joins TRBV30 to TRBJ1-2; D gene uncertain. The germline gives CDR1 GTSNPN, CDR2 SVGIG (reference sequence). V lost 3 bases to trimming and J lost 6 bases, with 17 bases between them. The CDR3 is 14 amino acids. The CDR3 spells CAWRVKGAFDGYTF. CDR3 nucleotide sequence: TGTGCCTGGAGAGTGAAGGGAGCTTTCGATGGCTACACCTTC.

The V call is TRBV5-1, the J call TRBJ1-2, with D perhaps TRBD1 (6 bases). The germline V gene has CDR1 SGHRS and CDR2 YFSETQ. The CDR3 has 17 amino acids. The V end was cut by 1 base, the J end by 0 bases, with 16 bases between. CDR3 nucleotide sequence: TGCGCCAGCAGCTTGACCCAGGGGCGGGTAGCTAACTATGGCTACACCTTC. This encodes CASSLTQGRVANYGYTF.

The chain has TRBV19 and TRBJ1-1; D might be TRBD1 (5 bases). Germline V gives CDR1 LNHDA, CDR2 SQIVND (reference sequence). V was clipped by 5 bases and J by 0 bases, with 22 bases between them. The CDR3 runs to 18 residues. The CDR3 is CASSGMGTRRRLNTEAFF. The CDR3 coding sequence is TGTGCCAGTAGTGGGATGGGGACCCGTAGACGGTTGAACACTGAAGCTTTCTTT.

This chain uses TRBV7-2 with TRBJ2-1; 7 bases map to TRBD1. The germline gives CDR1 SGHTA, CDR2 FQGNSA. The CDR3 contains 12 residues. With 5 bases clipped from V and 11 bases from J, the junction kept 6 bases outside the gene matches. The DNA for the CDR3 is TGTGCCAGCAGCCCCCGGACAGGAAAGCAGTTCTTC. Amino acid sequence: CASSPRTGKQFF.

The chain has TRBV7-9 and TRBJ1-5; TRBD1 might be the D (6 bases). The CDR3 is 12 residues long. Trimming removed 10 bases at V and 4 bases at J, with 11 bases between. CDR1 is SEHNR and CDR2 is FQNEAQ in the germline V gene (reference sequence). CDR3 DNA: TGTGCCACCACGACAGGAAATCAGCCCCAGCATTTT. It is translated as CATTTGNQPQHF.

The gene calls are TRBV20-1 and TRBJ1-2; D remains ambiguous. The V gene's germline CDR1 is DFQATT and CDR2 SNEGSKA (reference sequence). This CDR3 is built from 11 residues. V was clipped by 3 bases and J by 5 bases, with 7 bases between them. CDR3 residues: CSASRGYGYTF. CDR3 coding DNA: TGCAGTGCTAGCCGTGGGTATGGCTACACCTTC.

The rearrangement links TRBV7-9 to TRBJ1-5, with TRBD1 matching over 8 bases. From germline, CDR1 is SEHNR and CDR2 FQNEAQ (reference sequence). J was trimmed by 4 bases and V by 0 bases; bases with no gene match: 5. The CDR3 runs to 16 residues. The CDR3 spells CASSLAPGTGNQPQHF. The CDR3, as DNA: TGTGCCAGCAGCTTAGCACCAGGGACAGGTAATCAGCCCCAGCATTTT.

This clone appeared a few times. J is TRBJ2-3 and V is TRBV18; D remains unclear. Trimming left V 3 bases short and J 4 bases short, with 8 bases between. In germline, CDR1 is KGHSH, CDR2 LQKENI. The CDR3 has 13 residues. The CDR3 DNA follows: TGTGCCAGCTCACCGACCCTCGCAGATACGCAGTATTTT. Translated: CASSPTLADTQYF.